This TCR beta chain was obtained from a study of T cell responses to AZD1222 COVID-19 vaccine. Study findings and constraints: Once two AZD1222 doses were given, Spike-specific TCR breadth and depth went up. Repertoires were obtained solely post-peak T cell response. A reported finding is that nearly half of spike-specific TCRs target unmutated variant regions. Among the donors, most were white British and more were female, and clonal diversity was possibly underestimated.

Profiled with immunoSEQ multiplex PCR; TCRdb holds only in-frame clones, not every one. The sample contains tens of thousands of clones, roughly 89% of which appear only once. J lost 5 bases, V lost 7 bases, and 10 bases had no gene match. CDR3 length: 15 amino acids. The germline V gene encodes CDR1 GTSNPN and CDR2 SVGIG (reference sequence). About this clone itself: No antigen is known for it.

The genes are TRBV30 and TRBJ2-7; 14 nucleotides agree with TRBD2. Sequenced material: peripheral blood, taken on day 0 of AZD1222 vaccination. The clonotype was recovered from an adult in good health. Written as DNA, the CDR3 is TGTGCCTCCTCCGGGACTAGCGGGAGTTTCCACGAGCAGTACTTC. The encoded protein is CASSGTSGSFHEQYF.